This T cell receptor beta chain stems from a study of Graves' ophthalmopathy and Graves' hyperthyroidism. TCR beta CDR3 regions were amplified from RNA transcripts. Following a first-round RT-PCR that used HTBI primers, a second-round multiplex PCR was carried out. TCRdb itself ran the multiplex PCR reads through MiXCR, one entry per CDR3 protein. The data hold 600,000 to 650,000 distinct CDR3 sequences, with around a fifth observed a single time. This TCR came from a woman younger than 30 with stable Graves' hyperthyroidism. Some clones in this sample may be carry-over from other donors' samples. Sequencing used peripheral blood.

CDR3 sequence (DNA): TGTGCCAGCAGTTACTTACTAGCGGGAGGGACCCCCTACGAGCAGTACTTC. As protein: CASSYLLAGGTPYEQYF. The genes are TRBV6-2 or TRBV6-3 and TRBJ2-7; 13 bases line up with TRBD2. There are 17 residues in the CDR3. The ends lost 1 base at V and 2 bases at J; junction bases unmatched: 5. In germline, CDR1 is MNHEY, CDR2 SVGEGT.